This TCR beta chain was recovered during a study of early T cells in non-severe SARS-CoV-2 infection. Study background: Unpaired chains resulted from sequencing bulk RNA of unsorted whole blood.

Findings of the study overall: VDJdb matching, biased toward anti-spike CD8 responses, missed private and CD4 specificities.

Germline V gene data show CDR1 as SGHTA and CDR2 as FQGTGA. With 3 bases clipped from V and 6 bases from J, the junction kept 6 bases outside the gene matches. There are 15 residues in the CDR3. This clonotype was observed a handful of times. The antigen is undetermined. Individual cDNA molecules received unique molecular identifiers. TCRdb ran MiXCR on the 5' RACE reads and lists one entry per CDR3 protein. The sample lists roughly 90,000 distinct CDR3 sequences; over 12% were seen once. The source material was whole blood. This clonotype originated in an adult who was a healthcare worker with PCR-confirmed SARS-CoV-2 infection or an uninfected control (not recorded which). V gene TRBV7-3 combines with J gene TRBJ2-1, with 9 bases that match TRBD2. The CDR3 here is CASSFGGGASNEQFF. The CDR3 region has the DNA TGTGCCAGCAGCTTCGGCGGGGGGGCCTCCAATGAGCAGTTCTTC.